This TCR beta chain emerged from a study of T cells in Graves' hyperthyroidism and ophthalmopathy. At least ten counts were recorded for this clonotype. Researchers amplified the TCR beta CDR3 regions from RNA transcripts. Researchers ran a first-round RT-PCR on the TCR CDR3 using the HTBI primer set. MiXCR, applied by TCRdb to the multiplex PCR reads, yields one record per CDR3 protein. The repertoire holds hundreds of thousands of distinct CDR3 sequences, with 30% to 40% as singletons. The length of the CDR3 is 14 residues. The V end was cut by 5 bases, the J end by 4 bases, with 14 bases between. The J gene is TRBJ1-2, the V gene TRBV12-3 or TRBV12-4; D might be TRBD1 (6 bases). The receptor's source is a middle-aged woman with Graves' hyperthyroidism. Input material: blood. The CDR3 sequence: CASSVQGISYGYTF. The CDR3 coding sequence is TGTGCCAGCAGTGTACAGGGAATTAGCTATGGCTACACCTTC.